This T cell receptor (beta chain) was documented in a study of regulatory T cells in long-lasting Graves disease. Time point here: newly diagnosed GD, antithyroid drugs for less than 3 months. RNA isolated from PBMCs was used to make the TCR library. Germline assignment: CDR1 DFQATT and CDR2 SNEGSKA (reference sequence). Trimming left V 5 bases short and J 1 base short, with 15 bases between. CDR3 length equals 15 residues. Construction of TCR beta libraries relied on iRepertoire HTBI primers and on Arm-PCR targeting CDR3 regions. TCRdb re-analysed the multiplex PCR reads in MiXCR, keeping a single row per CDR3 protein. The data hold around 250,000 distinct CDR3 sequences, with around 21% observed a single time. This clonotype was found many times.

This rearrangement joins TRBV20-1 to TRBJ1-5; D call uncertain. The starting material was peripheral blood mononuclear cells (PBMCs), obtained at new diagnosis, from a patient treated with antithyroid drugs. This clonotype was sampled from a female donor with Graves disease. For the CDR3, the DNA is TGCAGTGCTCAAAGGGCAGGTGAGAGCAATCAGCCCCAGCATTTT. Its translation is CSAQRAGESNQPQHF.